This T cell receptor (beta chain) was documented in a study of early T cells in non-severe SARS-CoV-2 infection. Study in general: The chains were unpaired, and the sequenced material was bulk RNA from unsorted whole blood. Study-level results: The study's VDJdb matching favored anti-spike CD8 responses and missed private and CD4 specificities.

This CDR3 is 15 amino acids long. V gave up 5 bases and J gave up 3 bases, with 11 bases separating them. Germline CDR1 and CDR2: MNHNY and SVGAGI (reference sequence). Concerning this clonotype itself: Its antigen is as yet unknown.

Researchers attached unique molecular identifiers to individual cDNA molecules. TCRdb analysed the 5' RACE reads with MiXCR anew, one entry per CDR3 protein. The sample includes more than 55,000 distinct CDR3 sequences, 5.9% of them seen just once. The origin of this receptor is an adult who was a healthcare worker with PCR-confirmed SARS-CoV-2 infection or an uninfected control (not recorded which). The chain carries TRBV6-6 and TRBJ1-6, with D possibly being TRBD1 (5 bases). The source was whole blood, collected at baseline. CDR3 loop: CASSTDSLYNSPLHF. CDR3 sequence (DNA): TGTGCCAGCAGTACCGACAGTCTCTATAATTCACCCCTCCACTTT.